Below, 18 T cell receptor beta chains from the same sample are listed, as sequenced in a study of blood T cells in healthy people across ages. A second PCR, run for about 7 to 11 cycles, used a sample-barcoded 5' primer plus a J-beta primer mix. TCRdb reprocessed the 5' RACE reads with MiXCR, giving one entry per CDR3 protein. The repertoire holds 800,000 or so distinct CDR3 sequences, with 25% as singletons. This sample was also put to use in a study of T cells of mothers and their children.

Sequenced: blood. The receptors here all came from a boy between 10 and 17 years old in good health.

CDR3 sequence: CSVGTAFTGELFF. The CDR3 DNA reads as TGCAGCGTCGGGACAGCTTTCACCGGGGAGCTGTTTTTT. This sequence joins TRBV29-1 and TRBJ2-2, with 7 bases fitting TRBD1. Germline trimming cut 6 bases from V and 4 bases from J; bases unmatched to any gene: 5. Germline V lookup: CDR1 SQVTM, CDR2 ANQGSEA. The CDR3 loop spans 13 amino acids.

This clonotype was seen more than once but under ten times. V gene TRBV20-1 combines with J gene TRBJ1-6; D is ambiguous. V gave up 3 bases and J gave up 5 bases, with 11 bases separating them. This CDR3 is built from 14 residues. Germline loops: CDR1 DFQATT, CDR2 SNEGSKA (reference sequence). CDR3 nucleotide sequence: TGCAGTGCTAGTACAGACAAAAATAATTCACCCCTCCACTTT. It translates to CSASTDKNNSPLHF.

This rearrangement joins TRBV2 to TRBJ2-1; D is unclear. The CDR3 has 14 residues. V shed 2 bases and J shed 7 bases, with 12 bases lying between them. In germline, CDR1 is SNHLY, CDR2 FYNNEI. The CDR3 protein is CASSELLSFNEQFF. In nucleotides, the CDR3 is TGTGCCAGCAGTGAACTACTTTCGTTTAATGAGCAGTTCTTC.

The gene calls are TRBV2 and TRBJ1-2; TRBD1 might be the D (5 bases). This CDR3 region has 14 residues. V lost 3 bases and J lost 1, with 9 bases in between. Germline V lookup: CDR1 SNHLY, CDR2 FYNNEI. The CDR3 is CASSERGINYGYTF. The CDR3 nucleotides are TGTGCCAGCAGTGAGAGGGGCATTAACTATGGCTACACCTTC.

The table lists this clonotype with a few counts. CDR3 sequence: CASSQEQGAGANVLTF. DNA for the CDR3: TGCGCCAGCAGCCAAGAACAAGGGGCTGGGGCCAACGTCCTGACTTTC. This sequence joins TRBV4-3 and TRBJ2-6; maybe TRBD1 (5 bases). In germline, CDR1 is LGHNA, CDR2 YSLEER. This CDR3 spans 16 amino acids. Deletions cut 0 bases from V and 2 bases from J, with 8 bases between.

This clonotype was found a few times. The CDR3 DNA sequence: TGTGCCAGCAGCTTCCCAGCGGGGGGAAACAATGAGCAGTTCTTC. Translated: CASSFPAGGNNEQFF. The chain links TRBV7-9 to TRBJ2-1, with 9 positions matching TRBD2. The CDR3 has 15 amino acids. Germline lookup yields CDR1 SEHNR and CDR2 FQNEAQ (reference sequence). V lost 3 bases, J lost 5 bases, and 5 bases stayed unmatched.

This clonotype was found a few times. The V call is TRBV30, the J call TRBJ2-3; 7 bases are a match to TRBD1. Germline V gene lookup returns CDR1 GTSNPN and CDR2 SVGIG (reference sequence). The V segment lost 4 bases and the J segment 4 bases; nucleotides outside the gene matches: 5. The CDR3 contains 13 residues. The CDR3: CAWKAGGADTQYF. For the CDR3, the DNA is TGTGCCTGGAAGGCAGGGGGAGCAGATACGCAGTATTTT.

The V and J genes are TRBV7-2 and TRBJ1-1, with 7 bases aligning to TRBD1. This CDR3 is built from 14 residues. The ends lost 5 bases at V and 5 bases at J; junction bases unmatched: 8. Germline V gene sequence: CDR1 SGHTA, CDR2 FQGNSA. This CDR3 is CASSNPGGRTEAFF. CDR3 coding DNA: TGTGCCAGCAGCAATCCAGGGGGAAGGACTGAAGCTTTCTTT.

This chain joins TRBV29-1 and TRBJ1-2; 8 bases match TRBD1. The CDR3 loop spans 13 amino acids. Losses at the gene ends were 5 bases for V and 4 bases for J; bases not matched to a gene: 6. Germline CDR1 and CDR2: SQVTM and ANQGSEA. The CDR3 DNA follows: TGCAGCGTTCCTGGACAGGGATCCTATGGCTACACCTTC. It encodes CSVPGQGSYGYTF.

The V and J genes are TRBV6-6 and TRBJ1-2, with D possibly matching TRBD1 (5 bases). Trimming took off 5 bases at V and 8 bases at J, with 12 bases between the two ends. Germline V gene lookup returns CDR1 MNHNY and CDR2 SVGAGI (reference sequence). The CDR3 contains 12 residues. The CDR3 here is CASSAGAAGYTF. Here the CDR3 DNA reads TGTGCCAGCAGTGCCGGGGCAGCCGGCTACACCTTC.

This clonotype was picked up a small number of times. V and J are TRBV28 and TRBJ2-7; no firm D call. Germline V gene lookup returns CDR1 MDHEN and CDR2 SYDVKM. With 6 bases removed from V and 4 bases from J, the gap between germline ends came to 13 bases. This CDR3 has 13 amino acids. CDR3 sequence: CASSNGRIYEQYF. The CDR3 nucleotides read TGTGCCAGCAGCAACGGAAGAATTTACGAGCAGTACTTC. Full variable domain (missing parts from reference TRBV28 and TRBJ2-7): DVKVTQSSRYLVKRTGEKVFLECVQDMDHENMFWYRQDPGLGLRLIYFSYDVKMKEKGDIPEGYSVSREKKERFSLILESASTNQTSMYLCASSNGRIYEQYFGPGTRLTVT.

The chain employs TRBV2 and TRBJ2-3; tentatively, D is TRBD1 or TRBD2 (5 bases each). Trimming took off 7 bases at V and 3 bases at J, with 8 bases between the two ends. Germline values: CDR1 SNHLY, CDR2 FYNNEI. The CDR3 has 12 amino acids. CDR3: CASNGGTDTQYF. In DNA, the CDR3 is TGTGCCAGCAATGGGGGAACAGATACGCAGTATTTT.

This clonotype was seen a few times. The rearrangement joins TRBV10-2 to TRBJ2-1; 7 bases map to TRBD2. The trim removed 1 base at V and 4 bases at J, leaving 4 bases unmatched. Germline-derived CDR1 and CDR2 are WSHSY and SAAADI. The CDR3 contains 15 residues. The CDR3 sequence: CASSEWSSGYNEQFF. The DNA of the CDR3 is TGCGCCAGCAGTGAGTGGTCTAGCGGTTACAATGAGCAGTTCTTC.

This clonotype was seen a few times. This chain uses TRBV7-6 with TRBJ2-7; TRBD1 agrees at 7 bases. The CDR3 extends over 22 amino acids. V lost 4 bases, J lost 0 bases, and 27 bases stayed unmatched. Germline values: CDR1 SGHVS, CDR2 FNYEAQ. The chain's CDR3 is CASSSVVAPGQWGARGSYEQYF. The CDR3 nucleotides are TGTGCCAGCAGCTCAGTCGTCGCCCCGGGACAGTGGGGAGCTAGGGGCTCCTACGAGCAGTACTTC.

The chain has TRBV4-1 and TRBJ2-4, with D unclear. Germline CDR1 reads MGHRA; CDR2 reads YSYEKL. The CDR3 extends over 14 amino acids. Trimming removed 1 base at V and 7 bases at J, with 11 bases between. DNA of the CDR3: TGCGCCAGCAGCCAAGTTATGTCAGAGAACATTCAGTACTTC. The encoded protein is CASSQVMSENIQYF.

The sample holds a few counts of this clonotype. The rearrangement uses TRBV6-5 and TRBJ2-3; tentatively, D is TRBD1 (6 bases). CDR3 length equals 14 residues. In germline, CDR1 is MNHEY, CDR2 SVGAGI. With 1 base removed from V and 5 bases from J, the gap between germline ends came to 10 bases. The CDR3 DNA reads TGTGCCAGCAGTTACTTGGCAGGGGAAGATACGCAGTATTTT. Amino acids: CASSYLAGEDTQYF.

This sequence joins TRBV19 and TRBJ2-7, with 15 bases that match TRBD2. This CDR3 is 16 amino acids long. V trimming: 3 bases; J trimming: 3 bases; junction bases outside the gene matches: 3. Germline V CDR1 and CDR2: LNHDA, SQIVND (reference sequence). The CDR3 sequence: CASSIGTSGRIYEQYF. CDR3 DNA sequence: TGTGCCAGTAGTATCGGGACTAGCGGGAGGATCTACGAGCAGTACTTC.

The gene calls are TRBV7-3 and TRBJ2-7, with 7 nucleotides matching TRBD2. Judging by the DNA end, TRBJ2-1 fits better; the J call may be wrong. The CDR3 has 15 residues. Per germline, CDR1 SGHTA and CDR2 FQGTGA. The CDR3 region has the DNA TGTGCCAGCAGCCCTAACGTTGGGGGGGTATATGAGCAGTTCTTC. Protein: CASSPNVGGVYEQFF.